The clone carrying this TCR beta chain was found once. Its matching antigen is unknown. The data belong to a study of STAT5B mutations in CD4+ large granular lymphocyte leukemia. Findings and limits, study-wide: Top patient clones used TRBV06 genes more often: 8/27 versus 2/35 in controls. CD4-sorted patient repertoires seemed more clonal than healthy CD4+ repertoires. No patients shared main leukemic clonotypes, though approximately 26% appeared at low frequency elsewhere.

TCRdb's table, derived via immunoSEQ multiplex PCR, lists solely in-frame clones and lacks some. The sample shows under 40,000 clones, around two thirds of them seen only once. Germline V gives CDR1 KGHSH, CDR2 LQKENI. With 0 bases removed from V and 3 bases from J, the gap between germline ends came to 6 bases. This CDR3 is built from 14 residues. The clonotype originates from a human donor in good health. Material: CD4+ T cells from blood buffy coats. This chain links TRBV18 with TRBJ1-5; D uncertain. Here the CDR3 DNA reads TGTGCCAGCTCACCACCGGCACCCAATCAGCCCCAGCATTTT. Translated, it gives CASSPPAPNQPQHF.